The source of this T cell receptor beta chain is a study of OX40 agonist ivuxolimab in advanced cancers. Study as a whole: Past anti-PD-1, anti-PD-L1 or anti-CTLA-4 therapy was accepted, and 40% had received some. Notes on the study in general: The study found among the lowest clonal expansion in partial responders at 0.1-3.0 mg/kg. Clones of CD4+ and CD8+ blood T cells grew by week 6 at doses of 0.1 to 3.0 mg/kg.

Details on this clone: The antigen is unknown.

TCRdb keeps only in-frame clones here, not all; method: immunoSEQ multiplex PCR. Of nearly 90,000 clones in the sample, more than 75% were seen once. Germline loops: CDR1 MNHEY, CDR2 SVGAGI. The CDR3 is 16 residues long. V gave up 3 bases and J gave up 0 bases, with 9 bases separating them. The chain links TRBV6-5 to TRBJ2-6, with no clear D. Specimen: CD4+ or CD8+ T cells sorted from blood, collected in a trial of the OX40 agonist ivuxolimab. The sequence came from an adult with an advanced solid tumor such as melanoma, head and neck, liver or kidney cancer. The DNA of the CDR3 is TGTGCCAGCAGTTATAAGGGTACCTCTGGGGCCAACGTCCTGACTTTC. Its protein product is CASSYKGTSGANVLTF.